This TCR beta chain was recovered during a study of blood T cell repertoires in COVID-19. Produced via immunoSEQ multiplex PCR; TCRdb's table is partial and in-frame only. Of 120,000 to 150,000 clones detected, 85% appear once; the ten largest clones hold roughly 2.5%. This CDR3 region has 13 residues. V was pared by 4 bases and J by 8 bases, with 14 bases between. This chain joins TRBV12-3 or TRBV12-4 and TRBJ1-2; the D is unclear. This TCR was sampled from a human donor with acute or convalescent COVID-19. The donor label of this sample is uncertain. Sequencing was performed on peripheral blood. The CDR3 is CASSYMGEMGYTF. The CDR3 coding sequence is TGTGCCAGCAGTTATATGGGAGAAATGGGCTACACCTTC.